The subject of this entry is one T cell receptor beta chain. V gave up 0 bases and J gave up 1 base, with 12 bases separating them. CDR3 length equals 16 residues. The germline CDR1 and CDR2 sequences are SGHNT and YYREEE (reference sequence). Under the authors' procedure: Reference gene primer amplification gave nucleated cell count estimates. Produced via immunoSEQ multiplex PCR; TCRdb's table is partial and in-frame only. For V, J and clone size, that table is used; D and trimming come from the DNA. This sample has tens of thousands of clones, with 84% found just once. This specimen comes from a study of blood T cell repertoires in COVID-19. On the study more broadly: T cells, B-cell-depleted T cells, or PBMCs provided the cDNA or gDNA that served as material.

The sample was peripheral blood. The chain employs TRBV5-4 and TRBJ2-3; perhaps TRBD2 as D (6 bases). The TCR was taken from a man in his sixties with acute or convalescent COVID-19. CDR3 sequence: CASSLVGGVGTDTQYF. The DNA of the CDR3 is TGTGCCAGCAGCTTGGTTGGAGGGGTGGGCACAGATACGCAGTATTTT.